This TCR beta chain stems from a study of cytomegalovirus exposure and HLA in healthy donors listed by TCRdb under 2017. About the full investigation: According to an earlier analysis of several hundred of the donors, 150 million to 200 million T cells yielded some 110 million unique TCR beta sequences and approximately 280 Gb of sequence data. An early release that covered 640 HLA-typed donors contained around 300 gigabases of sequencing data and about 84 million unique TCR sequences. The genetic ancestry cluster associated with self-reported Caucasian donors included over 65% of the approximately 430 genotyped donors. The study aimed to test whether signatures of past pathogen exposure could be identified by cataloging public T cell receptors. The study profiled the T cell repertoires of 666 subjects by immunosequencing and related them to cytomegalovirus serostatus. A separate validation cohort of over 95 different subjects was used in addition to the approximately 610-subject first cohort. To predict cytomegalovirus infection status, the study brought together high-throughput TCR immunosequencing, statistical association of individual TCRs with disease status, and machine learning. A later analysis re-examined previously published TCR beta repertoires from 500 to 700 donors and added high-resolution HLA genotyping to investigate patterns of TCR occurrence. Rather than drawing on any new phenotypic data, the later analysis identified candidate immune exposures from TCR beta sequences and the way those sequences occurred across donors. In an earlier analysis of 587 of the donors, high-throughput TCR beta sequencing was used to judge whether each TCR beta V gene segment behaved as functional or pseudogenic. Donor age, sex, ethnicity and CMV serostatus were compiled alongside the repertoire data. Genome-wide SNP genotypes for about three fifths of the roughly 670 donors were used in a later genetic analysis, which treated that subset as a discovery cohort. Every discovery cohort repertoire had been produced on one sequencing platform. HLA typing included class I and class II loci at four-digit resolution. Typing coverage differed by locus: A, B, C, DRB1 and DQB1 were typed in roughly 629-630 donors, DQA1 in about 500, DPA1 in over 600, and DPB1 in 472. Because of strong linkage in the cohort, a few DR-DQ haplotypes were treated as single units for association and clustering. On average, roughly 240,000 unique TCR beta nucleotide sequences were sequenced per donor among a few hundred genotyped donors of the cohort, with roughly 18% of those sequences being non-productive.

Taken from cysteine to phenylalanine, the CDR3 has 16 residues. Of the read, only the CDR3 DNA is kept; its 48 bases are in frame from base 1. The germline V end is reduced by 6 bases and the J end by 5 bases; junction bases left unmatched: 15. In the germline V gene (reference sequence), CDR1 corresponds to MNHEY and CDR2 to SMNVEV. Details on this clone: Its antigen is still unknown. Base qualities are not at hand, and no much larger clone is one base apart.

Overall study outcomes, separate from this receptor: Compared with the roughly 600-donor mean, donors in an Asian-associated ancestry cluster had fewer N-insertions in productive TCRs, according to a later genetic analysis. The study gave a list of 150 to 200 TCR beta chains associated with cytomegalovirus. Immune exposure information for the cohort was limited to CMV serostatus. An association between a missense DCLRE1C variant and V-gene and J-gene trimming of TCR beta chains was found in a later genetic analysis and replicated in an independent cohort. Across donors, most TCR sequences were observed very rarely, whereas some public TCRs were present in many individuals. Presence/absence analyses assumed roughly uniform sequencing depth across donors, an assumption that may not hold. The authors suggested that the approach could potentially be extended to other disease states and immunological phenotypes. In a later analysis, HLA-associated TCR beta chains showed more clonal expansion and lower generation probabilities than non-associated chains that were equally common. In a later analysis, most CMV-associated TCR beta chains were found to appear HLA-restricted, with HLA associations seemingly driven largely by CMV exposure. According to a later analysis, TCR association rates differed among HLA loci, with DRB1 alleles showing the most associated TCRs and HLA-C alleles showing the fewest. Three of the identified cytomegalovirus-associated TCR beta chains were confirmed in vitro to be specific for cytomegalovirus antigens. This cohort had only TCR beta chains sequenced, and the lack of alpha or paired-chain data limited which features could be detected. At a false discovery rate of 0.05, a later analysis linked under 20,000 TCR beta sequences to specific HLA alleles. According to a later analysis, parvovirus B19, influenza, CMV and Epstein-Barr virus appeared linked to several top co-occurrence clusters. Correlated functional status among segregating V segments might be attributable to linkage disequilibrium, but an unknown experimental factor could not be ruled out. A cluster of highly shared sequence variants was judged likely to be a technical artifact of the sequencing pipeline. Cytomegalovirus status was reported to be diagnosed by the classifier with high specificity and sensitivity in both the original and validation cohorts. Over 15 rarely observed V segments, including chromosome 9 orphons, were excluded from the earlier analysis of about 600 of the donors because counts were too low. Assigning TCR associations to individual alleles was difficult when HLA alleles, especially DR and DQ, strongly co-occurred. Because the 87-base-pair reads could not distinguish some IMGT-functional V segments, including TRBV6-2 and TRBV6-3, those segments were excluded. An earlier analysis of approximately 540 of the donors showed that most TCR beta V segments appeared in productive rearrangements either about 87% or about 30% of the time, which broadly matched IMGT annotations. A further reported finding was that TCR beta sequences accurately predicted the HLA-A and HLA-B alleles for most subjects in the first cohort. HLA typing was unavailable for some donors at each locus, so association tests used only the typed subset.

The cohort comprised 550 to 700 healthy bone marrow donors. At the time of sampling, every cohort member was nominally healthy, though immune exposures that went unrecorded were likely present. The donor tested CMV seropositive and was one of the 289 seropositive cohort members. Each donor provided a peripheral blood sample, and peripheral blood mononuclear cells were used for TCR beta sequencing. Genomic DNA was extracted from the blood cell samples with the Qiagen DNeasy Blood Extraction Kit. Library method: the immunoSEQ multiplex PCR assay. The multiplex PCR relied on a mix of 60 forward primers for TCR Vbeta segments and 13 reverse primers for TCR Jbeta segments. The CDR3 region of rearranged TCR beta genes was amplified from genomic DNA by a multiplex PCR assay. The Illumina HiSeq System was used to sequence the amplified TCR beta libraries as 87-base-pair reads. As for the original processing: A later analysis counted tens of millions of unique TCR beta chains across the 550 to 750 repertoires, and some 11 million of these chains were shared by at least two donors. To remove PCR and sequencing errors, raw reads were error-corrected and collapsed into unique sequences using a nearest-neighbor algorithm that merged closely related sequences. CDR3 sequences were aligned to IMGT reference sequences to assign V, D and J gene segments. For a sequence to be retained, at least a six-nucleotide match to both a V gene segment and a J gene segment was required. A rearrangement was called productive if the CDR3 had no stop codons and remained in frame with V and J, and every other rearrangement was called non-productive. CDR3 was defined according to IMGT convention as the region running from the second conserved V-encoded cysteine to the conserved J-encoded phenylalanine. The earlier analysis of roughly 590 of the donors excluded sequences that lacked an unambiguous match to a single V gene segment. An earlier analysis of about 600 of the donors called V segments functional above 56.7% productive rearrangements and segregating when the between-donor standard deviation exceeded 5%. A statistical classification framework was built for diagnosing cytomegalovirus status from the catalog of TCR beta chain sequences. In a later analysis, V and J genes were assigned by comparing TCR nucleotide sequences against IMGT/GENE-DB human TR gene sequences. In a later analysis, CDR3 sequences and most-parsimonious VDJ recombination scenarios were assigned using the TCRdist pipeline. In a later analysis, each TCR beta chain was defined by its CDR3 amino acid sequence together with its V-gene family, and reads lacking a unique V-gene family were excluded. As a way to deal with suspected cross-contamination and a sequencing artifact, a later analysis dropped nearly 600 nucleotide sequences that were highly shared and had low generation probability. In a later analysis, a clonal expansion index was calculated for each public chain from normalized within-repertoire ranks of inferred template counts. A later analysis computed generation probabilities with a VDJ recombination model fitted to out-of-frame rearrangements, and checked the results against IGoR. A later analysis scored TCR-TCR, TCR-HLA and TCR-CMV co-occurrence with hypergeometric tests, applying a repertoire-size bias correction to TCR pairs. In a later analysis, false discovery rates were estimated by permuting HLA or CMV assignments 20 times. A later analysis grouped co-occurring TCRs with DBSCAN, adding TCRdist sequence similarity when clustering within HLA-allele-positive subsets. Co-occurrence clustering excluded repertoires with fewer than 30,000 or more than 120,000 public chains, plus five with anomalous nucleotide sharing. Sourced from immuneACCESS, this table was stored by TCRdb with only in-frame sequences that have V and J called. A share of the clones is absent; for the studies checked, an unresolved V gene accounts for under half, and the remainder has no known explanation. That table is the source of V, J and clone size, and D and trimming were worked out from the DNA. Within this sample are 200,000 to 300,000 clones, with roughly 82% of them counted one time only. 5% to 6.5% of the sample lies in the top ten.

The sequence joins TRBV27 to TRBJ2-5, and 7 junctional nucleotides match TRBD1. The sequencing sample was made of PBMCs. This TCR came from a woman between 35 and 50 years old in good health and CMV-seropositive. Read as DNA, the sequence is TGTGCCAGCAGCCCACGGCGCGCGACAGGGACGGAGACCCAGTACTTC. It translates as CASSPRRATGTETQYF.